One sample yielded the 11 T cell receptor beta chains listed below, sequenced in a study of response to subunit inactivated influenza vaccine. Using its own MiXCR run on the RT-PCR reads, TCRdb lists one record per CDR3 protein. The sample lists around 500,000 distinct CDR3 sequences; approximately 9.9% were seen once. The sequencing here drew on PBMCs from blood, taken roughly 46 days after vaccination. The receptor source for this set is a man aged 45-65 years who received an inactivated influenza vaccine.

This clonotype was recorded a few times. The chain recombines TRBV27 with TRBJ2-1, with TRBD2 matching 9 bases. Germline V gives CDR1 MNHEY, CDR2 SMNVEV (reference sequence). The CDR3 covers 16 residues. V gave up 4 bases and J gave up 8 bases; unmatched junction bases: 12. This CDR3 reads CASSSVGAAGGDEQFF. CDR3 DNA: TGTGCCAGCAGTTCCGTTGGAGCGGCGGGGGGGGATGAGCAGTTCTTC.

This clonotype showed up just a few times. V is TRBV10-3 and J is TRBJ2-3, with D hard to call. Trimming shortened V by 8 bases and J by 2 bases, and 14 bases separated the two germline ends. The CDR3 is made up of 14 amino acids. The V gene's germline CDR1 is ENHRY and CDR2 SYGVKD. As DNA, the CDR3 is TGTGCCATCGCCTTTGGACGGACCACAGATACGCAGTATTTT. As protein: CAIAFGRTTDTQYF.

V and J are TRBV20-1 and TRBJ2-3, with no clear D. Germline V gene lookup returns CDR1 DFQATT and CDR2 SNEGSKA (reference sequence). V dropped 0 bases and J dropped 3 bases, with 7 bases sitting between them. The CDR3 contains 13 residues. CDR3 sequence reads: CSARDKLTDTQYF. The CDR3 DNA reads TGCAGTGCTAGAGATAAACTTACAGATACGCAGTATTTT.

This clonotype came up a few times. The gene calls are TRBV28 and TRBJ1-1; D remains ambiguous. CDR1 is MDHEN, CDR2 SYDVKM, per germline. The CDR3 consists of 13 residues. V dropped 5 bases and J dropped 1 base, with 8 bases sitting between them. The CDR3: CASSGVGNTEAFF. CDR3 coding DNA: TGTGCCAGCAGTGGGGTCGGGAACACTGAAGCTTTCTTT.

This clonotype showed up many times. The chain combines TRBV6-2 or TRBV6-3 with TRBJ2-1; D call uncertain. The CDR3 runs to 15 residues. From germline, CDR1 is MNHEY and CDR2 SVGEGT. Trimming shortened V by 7 bases and J by 3 bases, and 16 bases separated the two germline ends. The CDR3 loop reads CASTPGLDIYNEQFF. The CDR3 nucleotides read TGTGCCAGCACACCGGGTCTAGATATCTACAATGAGCAGTTCTTC.

The V call is TRBV28, the J call TRBJ2-1; TRBD2 matches 14 bases. CDR3 length equals 19 residues. V was clipped by 2 bases and J by 15 bases; unmatched bases: 21. Germline CDR1 MDHEN, CDR2 SYDVKM. This chain's CDR3 is CASSLPSRPGTSGGLEGFF. For the CDR3, the DNA is TGTGCCAGCAGTTTACCCAGCCGCCCAGGGACTAGCGGGGGACTAGAAGGGTTCTTC.

Points on this clonotype: At one end, the junction sequence differs from germline, possibly due to a read error. The CDR3 reads CASREEAEAFF. DNA for the CDR3: TGTGCCAGCCGTGAGGAGGCTGAAGCTTTCTTT. V and J are TRBV6-1 and TRBJ1-1; D is ambiguous. The CDR3 runs to 11 residues. Germline CDR1 is MNHNS and CDR2 is SASEGT.

The V and J genes are TRBV7-2 and TRBJ2-1; 7 bases fit TRBD1. The CDR3 covers 14 residues. CDR1 is SGHTA and CDR2 is FQGNSA in the germline V gene. J lost 3 bases, V lost 5 bases, and 4 bases had no gene match. The CDR3 DNA follows: TGTGCCAGCAGCATCGGGACAGACTACAATGAGCAGTTCTTC. This codes for CASSIGTDYNEQFF. Full variable domain (remainder filled in from reference TRBV7-2 and TRBJ2-1): GAGVSQSPSNKVTEKGKDVELRCDPISGHTALYWYRQSLGQGLEFLIYFQGNSAPDKSGLPSDRFSAERTGGSVSTLTIQRTQQEDSAVYLCASSIGTDYNEQFFGPGTRLTVL.

This clonotype appeared a few times. The rearrangement joins TRBV12-5 to TRBJ2-7; D gene ambiguous. V was cut by 3 bases and J by 7 bases, with 10 bases left in between. There are 12 residues in the CDR3. Per germline, CDR1 LGHNT and CDR2 FRNRAP. CDR3 nucleotide sequence: TGTGCTAGTGGTTTTGACTTCTTGGAGCAGTACTTC. This encodes CASGFDFLEQYF.

There are many counts of this clonotype. The chain's CDR3 is CASSSPPEQYF. CDR3 nucleotide sequence: TGTGCCAGCAGTTCCCCGCCCGAGCAGTACTTC. This chain links TRBV6-5 with TRBJ2-7, with no clear D. CDR3 length: 11 amino acids. The V end lost 4 bases, the J end lost 6 bases, and 7 bases lay between the germline ends. Germline CDR1 is MNHEY and CDR2 is SVGAGI.

This clonotype was seen a few times. The CDR3 DNA follows: TGTGCCAGCAGCGCGGCTCGGGGGGGCGTCAACACTGAAGCTTTCTTT. It specifies CASSAARGGVNTEAFF. J is TRBJ1-1 and V is TRBV9, with a weak D call TRBD1 (6 bases). Per the germline V gene, CDR1 is SGDLS and CDR2 is YYNGEE. The CDR3 length is 16 residues. V was shortened by 3 bases and J by 2 bases, with 17 bases between the two germline ends.